The clone carrying this T cell receptor (beta chain) was observed once. Per germline, CDR1 SNHLY and CDR2 FYNNEI. Trimming took off 7 bases at V and 1 base at J, with 13 bases between the two ends. The CDR3 runs to 14 residues. This sample is part of a study of blood T cell repertoires in COVID-19. In the study overall: T cells, B-cell-depleted T cells, or PBMCs provided the cDNA or gDNA that served as material.

The method was immunoSEQ multiplex PCR; TCRdb's version includes in-frame clones alone and lacks a portion of them. In the table there are some 250,000 clones, over 70% of which are singletons. The genes are TRBV2 and TRBJ1-1; perhaps TRBD1 as D (5 bases). The source of this sequence is a man older than 75 with acute or convalescent COVID-19. The sequenced sample consisted of peripheral blood. The CDR3 DNA is TGTGCCAGCACCCCGACAGACTCGAACACTGAAGCTTTCTTT. It specifies CASTPTDSNTEAFF. Using reference TRBV2 and TRBJ1-1 for the parts outside the CDR3, the full variable domain is EPEVTQTPSHQVTQMGQEVILRCVPISNHLYFYWYRQILGQKVEFLVSFYNNEISEKSEIFDDQFSVERPDGSNFTLKIRSTKLEDSAMYFCASTPTDSNTEAFFGQGTRLTVV.